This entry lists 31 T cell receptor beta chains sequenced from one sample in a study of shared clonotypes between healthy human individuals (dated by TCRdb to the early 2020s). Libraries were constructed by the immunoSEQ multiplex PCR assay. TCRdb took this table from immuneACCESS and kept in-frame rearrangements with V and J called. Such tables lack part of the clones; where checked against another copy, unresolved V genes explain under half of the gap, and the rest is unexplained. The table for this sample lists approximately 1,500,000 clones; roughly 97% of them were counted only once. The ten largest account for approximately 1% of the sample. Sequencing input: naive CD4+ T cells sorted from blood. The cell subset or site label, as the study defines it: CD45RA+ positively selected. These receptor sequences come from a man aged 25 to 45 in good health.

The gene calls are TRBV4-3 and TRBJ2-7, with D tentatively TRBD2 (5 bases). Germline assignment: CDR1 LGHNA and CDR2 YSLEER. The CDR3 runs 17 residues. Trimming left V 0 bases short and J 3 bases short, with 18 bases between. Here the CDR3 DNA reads TGCGCCAGCAGCCAAGATATAAACCCAACTAGAGTCTACGAGCAGTACTTC. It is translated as CASSQDINPTRVYEQYF.

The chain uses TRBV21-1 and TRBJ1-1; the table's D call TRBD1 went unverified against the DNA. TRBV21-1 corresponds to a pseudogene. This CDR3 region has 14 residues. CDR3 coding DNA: TGTGCCAGCAGCGAACAGGGGCGAAACACTGAAGCTTTCTTT. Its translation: CASSEQGRNTEAFF.

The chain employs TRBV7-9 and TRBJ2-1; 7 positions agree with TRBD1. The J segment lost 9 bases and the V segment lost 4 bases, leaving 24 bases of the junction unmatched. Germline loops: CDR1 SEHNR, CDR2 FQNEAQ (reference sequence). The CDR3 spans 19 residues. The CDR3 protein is CASSSGQIGRGPRMGEQFF. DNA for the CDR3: TGTGCCAGCAGCTCGGGACAGATCGGCCGAGGGCCGCGAATGGGTGAGCAGTTCTTC.

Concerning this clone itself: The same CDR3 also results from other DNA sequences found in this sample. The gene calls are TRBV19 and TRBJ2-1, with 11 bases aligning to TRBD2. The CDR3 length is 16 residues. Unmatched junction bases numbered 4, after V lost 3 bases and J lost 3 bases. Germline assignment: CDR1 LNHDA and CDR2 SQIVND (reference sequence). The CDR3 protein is CASSILAGGLYNEQFF. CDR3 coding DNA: TGTGCCAGTAGTATCCTAGCGGGAGGCCTCTACAATGAGCAGTTCTTC.

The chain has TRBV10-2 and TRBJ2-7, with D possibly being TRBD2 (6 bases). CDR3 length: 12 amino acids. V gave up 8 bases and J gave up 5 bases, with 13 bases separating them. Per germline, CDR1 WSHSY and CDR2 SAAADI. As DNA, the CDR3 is TGCGCCAGCGGACGGGAGCAAAACGAGCAGTACTTC. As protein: CASGREQNEQYF.

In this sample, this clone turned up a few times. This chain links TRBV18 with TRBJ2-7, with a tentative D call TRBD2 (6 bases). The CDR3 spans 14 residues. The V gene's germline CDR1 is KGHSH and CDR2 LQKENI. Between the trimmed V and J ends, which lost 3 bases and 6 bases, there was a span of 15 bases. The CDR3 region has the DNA TGTGCCAGCTCACCCGGAGCCGGGAGCGGCGAGCAGTACTTC. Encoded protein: CASSPGAGSGEQYF.

The CDR3 DNA follows: TGTGCCAGCAGTTACCCAGGGGACAGGTCATCAGATACGCAGTATTTT. Its protein product is CASSYPGDRSSDTQYF. The genes are TRBV6-6 and TRBJ2-3; TRBD1 matches at 8 bases. The CDR3 has 16 residues. With V trimmed by 2 bases and J by 4 bases, 8 bases remained unmatched. In germline, CDR1 is MNHNY, CDR2 SVGAGI (reference sequence).

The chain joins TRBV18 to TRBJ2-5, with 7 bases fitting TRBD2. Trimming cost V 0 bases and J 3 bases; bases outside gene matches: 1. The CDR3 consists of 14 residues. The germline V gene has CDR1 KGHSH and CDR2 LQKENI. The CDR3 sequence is CASSPPAGEETQYF. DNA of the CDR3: TGTGCCAGCTCACCACCGGCGGGAGAAGAGACCCAGTACTTC. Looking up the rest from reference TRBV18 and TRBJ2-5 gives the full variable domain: NAGVMQNPRHLVRRRGQEARLRCSPMKGHSHVYWYRQLPEEGLKFMVYLQKENIIDESGMPKERFSAEFPKEGPSILRIQQVVRGDSAAYFCASSPPAGEETQYFGPGTRLLVL.

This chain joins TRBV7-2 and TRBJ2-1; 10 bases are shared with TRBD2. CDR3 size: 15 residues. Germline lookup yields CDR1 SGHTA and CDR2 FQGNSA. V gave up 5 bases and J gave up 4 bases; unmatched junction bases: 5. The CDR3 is CASSITSGTYNEQFF. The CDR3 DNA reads TGTGCCAGCAGCATCACTAGCGGGACTTACAATGAGCAGTTCTTC.

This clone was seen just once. The CDR3 nucleotides are TGTGCCAGTGTCGGACAGGGGAATTCCGGGAGGGAGCAGTACTTC. Residues: CASVGQGNSGREQYF. This chain links TRBV27 with TRBJ2-7; TRBD1 matches at 9 bases. Germline V lookup: CDR1 MNHEY, CDR2 SMNVEV (reference sequence). With V trimmed by 9 bases and J by 7 bases, 16 bases remained unmatched. The CDR3 has 15 amino acids.

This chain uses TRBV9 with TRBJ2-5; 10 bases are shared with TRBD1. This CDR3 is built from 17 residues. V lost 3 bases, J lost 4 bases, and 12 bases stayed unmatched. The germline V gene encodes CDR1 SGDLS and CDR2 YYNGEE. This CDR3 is CASSESAGTGASETQYF. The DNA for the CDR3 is TGTGCCAGCAGCGAATCAGCGGGGACAGGGGCCTCAGAGACCCAGTACTTC.

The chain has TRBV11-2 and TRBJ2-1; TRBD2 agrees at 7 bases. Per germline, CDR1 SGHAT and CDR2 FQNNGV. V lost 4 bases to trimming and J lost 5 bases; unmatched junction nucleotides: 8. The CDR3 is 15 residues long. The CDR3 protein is CASSYLGLTNNEQFF. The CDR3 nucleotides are TGTGCCAGCAGCTACTTGGGACTAACGAACAATGAGCAGTTCTTC.

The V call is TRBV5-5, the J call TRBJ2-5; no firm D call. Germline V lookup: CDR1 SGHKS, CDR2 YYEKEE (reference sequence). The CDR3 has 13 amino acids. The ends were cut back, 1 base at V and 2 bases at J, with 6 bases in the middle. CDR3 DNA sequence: TGTGCCAGCAGCTTGACTCTTCAAGAGACCCAGTACTTC. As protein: CASSLTLQETQYF.

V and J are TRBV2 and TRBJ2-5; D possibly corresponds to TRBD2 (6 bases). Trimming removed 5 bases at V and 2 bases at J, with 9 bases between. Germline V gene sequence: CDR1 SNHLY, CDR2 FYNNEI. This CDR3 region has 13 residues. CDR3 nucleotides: TGTGCCAGCAGTTTGGGACTGCAAGAGACCCAGTACTTC. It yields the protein CASSLGLQETQYF.

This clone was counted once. Here the CDR3 DNA reads TGTGCCAGCAGCGCCCTACCGGGGCTAGCGGGACGAGAGACCCAGTACTTC. Its protein is CASSALPGLAGRETQYF. The gene calls are TRBV9 and TRBJ2-5; TRBD2 matches at 9 bases. The ends lost 3 bases at V and 4 bases at J; junction bases unmatched: 13. The CDR3 has 17 residues. Germline V CDR1 and CDR2: SGDLS, YYNGEE.

Written as DNA, the CDR3 is TGTGCCAGCAGCTTAAACGCGGGAGGGACCTACAATGAGCAGTTCTTC. It codes for CASSLNAGGTYNEQFF. This chain connects TRBV7-3 to TRBJ2-1; TRBD2 agrees at 9 bases. Germline CDR1 SGHTA, CDR2 FQGTGA. The CDR3 is 16 residues long. The junction had 3 bases not matched to a gene; V was cut back by 1 base and J by 2 bases.

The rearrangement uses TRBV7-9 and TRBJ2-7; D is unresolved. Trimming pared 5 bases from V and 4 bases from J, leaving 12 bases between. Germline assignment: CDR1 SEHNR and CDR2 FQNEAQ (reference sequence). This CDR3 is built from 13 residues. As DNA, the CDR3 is TGTGCCAGCAGCCGCGACGGAGCTTACGAGCAGTACTTC. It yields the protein CASSRDGAYEQYF.

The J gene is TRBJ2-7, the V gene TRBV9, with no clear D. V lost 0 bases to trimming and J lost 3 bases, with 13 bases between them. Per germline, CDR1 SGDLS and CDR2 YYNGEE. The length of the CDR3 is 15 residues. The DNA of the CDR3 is TGTGCCAGCAGCGTAGGGTCCTCAACTATCTACGAGCAGTACTTC. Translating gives CASSVGSSTIYEQYF.

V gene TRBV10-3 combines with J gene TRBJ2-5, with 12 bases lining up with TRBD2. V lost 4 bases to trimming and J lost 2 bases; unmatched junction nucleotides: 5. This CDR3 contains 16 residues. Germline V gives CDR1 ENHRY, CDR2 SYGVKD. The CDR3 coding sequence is TGTGCCATCAGTGTACTAGCGGGAGGCTTACAAGAGACCCAGTACTTC. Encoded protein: CAISVLAGGLQETQYF.

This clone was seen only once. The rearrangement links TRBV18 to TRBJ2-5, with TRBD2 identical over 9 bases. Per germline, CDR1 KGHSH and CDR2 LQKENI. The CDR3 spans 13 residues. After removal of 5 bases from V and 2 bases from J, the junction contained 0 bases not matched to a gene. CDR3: CASSAGGQETQYF. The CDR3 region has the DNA TGTGCCAGCTCAGCGGGAGGGCAAGAGACCCAGTACTTC.

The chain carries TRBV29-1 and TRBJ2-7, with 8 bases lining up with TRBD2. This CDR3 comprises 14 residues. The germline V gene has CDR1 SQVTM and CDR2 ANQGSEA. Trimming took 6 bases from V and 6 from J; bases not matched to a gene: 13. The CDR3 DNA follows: TGCAGCGTCCACCGTGGGGGACTAGTCGGCGAGCAGTACTTC. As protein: CSVHRGGLVGEQYF.

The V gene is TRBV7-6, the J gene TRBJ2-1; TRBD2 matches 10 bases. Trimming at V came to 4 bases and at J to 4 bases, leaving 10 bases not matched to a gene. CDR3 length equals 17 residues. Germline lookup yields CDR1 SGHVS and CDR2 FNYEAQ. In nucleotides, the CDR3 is TGTGCCAGCAGCTCGAAAGCCGGGACTAGCGTTTACAATGAGCAGTTCTTC. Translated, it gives CASSSKAGTSVYNEQFF.

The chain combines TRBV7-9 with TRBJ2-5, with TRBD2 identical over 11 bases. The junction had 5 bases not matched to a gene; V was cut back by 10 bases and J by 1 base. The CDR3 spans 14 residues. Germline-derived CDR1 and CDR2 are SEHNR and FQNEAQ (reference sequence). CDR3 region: CATRLAGTQETQYF. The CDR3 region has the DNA TGTGCCACCCGACTAGCGGGGACCCAAGAGACCCAGTACTTC.

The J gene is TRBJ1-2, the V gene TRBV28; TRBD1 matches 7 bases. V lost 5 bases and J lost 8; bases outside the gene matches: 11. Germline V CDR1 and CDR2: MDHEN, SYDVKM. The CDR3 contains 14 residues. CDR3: CASSRDSIPMGYTF. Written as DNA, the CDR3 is TGTGCCAGCAGTCGGGACAGCATTCCTATGGGCTACACCTTC.

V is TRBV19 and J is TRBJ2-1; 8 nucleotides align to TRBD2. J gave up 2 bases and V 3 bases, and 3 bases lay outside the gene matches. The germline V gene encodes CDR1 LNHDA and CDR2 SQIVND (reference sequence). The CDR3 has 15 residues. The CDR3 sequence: CASSIEGLAYNEQFF. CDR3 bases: TGTGCCAGTAGTATTGAGGGACTAGCCTACAATGAGCAGTTCTTC. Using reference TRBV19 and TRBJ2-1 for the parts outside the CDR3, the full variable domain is DGGITQSPKYLFRKEGQNVTLSCEQNLNHDAMYWYRQDPGQGLRLIYYSQIVNDFQKGDIAEGYSVSREKKESFPLTVTSAQKNPTAFYLCASSIEGLAYNEQFFGPGTRLTVL.

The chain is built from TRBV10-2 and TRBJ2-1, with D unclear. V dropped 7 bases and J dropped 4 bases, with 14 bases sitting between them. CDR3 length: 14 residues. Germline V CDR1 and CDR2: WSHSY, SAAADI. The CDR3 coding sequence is TGCGCCAGCACCAACCGGGCCCCATACAATGAGCAGTTCTTC. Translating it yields CASTNRAPYNEQFF.

The CDR3 protein is CASSLAAATSHNEQFF. The DNA of the CDR3 is TGTGCCAGCAGCTTAGCCGCGGCGACCAGCCACAATGAGCAGTTCTTC. The V gene is TRBV7-2, the J gene TRBJ2-1, with D uncertain. Germline values: CDR1 SGHTA, CDR2 FQGNSA. The CDR3 contains 16 residues. With 0 bases removed from V and 5 bases from J, the gap between germline ends came to 14 bases.

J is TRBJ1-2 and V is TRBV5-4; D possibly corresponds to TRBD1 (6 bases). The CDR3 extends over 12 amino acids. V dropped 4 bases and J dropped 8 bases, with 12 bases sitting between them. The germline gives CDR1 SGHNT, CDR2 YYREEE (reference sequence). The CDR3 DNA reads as TGTGCCAGCAGCGAACAGGGTGGGGGCTACACCTTC. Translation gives CASSEQGGGYTF.

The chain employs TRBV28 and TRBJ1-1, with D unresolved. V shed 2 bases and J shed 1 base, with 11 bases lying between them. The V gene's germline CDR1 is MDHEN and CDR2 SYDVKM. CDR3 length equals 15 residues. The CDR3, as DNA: TGTGCCAGCAGTTTAAGTCCCCTTACGAACACTGAAGCTTTCTTT. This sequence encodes CASSLSPLTNTEAFF.

Here the CDR3 DNA reads TGTGCCAGCAGCGTAGGAGTCGGTGACAATGAGCAGTTCTTC. Amino acids: CASSVGVGDNEQFF. The rearrangement uses TRBV9 and TRBJ2-1; D is undetermined. Trimming pared 0 bases from V and 5 bases from J, leaving 9 bases between. The CDR3 consists of 14 residues. Germline assignment: CDR1 SGDLS and CDR2 YYNGEE.

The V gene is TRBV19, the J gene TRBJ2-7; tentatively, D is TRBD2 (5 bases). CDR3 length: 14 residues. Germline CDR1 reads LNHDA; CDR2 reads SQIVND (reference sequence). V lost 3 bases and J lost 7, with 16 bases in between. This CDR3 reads CASSMNWGPGEQYF. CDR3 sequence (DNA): TGTGCCAGTAGTATGAATTGGGGTCCGGGGGAGCAGTACTTC.